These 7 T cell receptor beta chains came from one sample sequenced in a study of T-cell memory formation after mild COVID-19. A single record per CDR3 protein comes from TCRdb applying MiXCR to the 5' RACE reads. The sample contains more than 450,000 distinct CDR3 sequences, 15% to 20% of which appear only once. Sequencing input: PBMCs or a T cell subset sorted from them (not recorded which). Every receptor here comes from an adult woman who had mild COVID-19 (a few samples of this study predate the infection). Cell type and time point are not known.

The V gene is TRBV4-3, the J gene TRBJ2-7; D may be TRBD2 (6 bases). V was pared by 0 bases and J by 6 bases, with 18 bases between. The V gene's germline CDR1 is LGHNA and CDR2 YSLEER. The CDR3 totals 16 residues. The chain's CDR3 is CASSQDRRLGGGEQYF. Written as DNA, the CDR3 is TGCGCCAGCAGCCAAGATCGAAGACTAGGAGGTGGCGAGCAGTACTTC.

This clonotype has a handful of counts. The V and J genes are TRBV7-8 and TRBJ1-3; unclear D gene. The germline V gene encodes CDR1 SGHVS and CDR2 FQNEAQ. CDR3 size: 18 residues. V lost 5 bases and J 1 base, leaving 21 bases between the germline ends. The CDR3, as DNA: TGTGCCAGCAGCCCCGTAGGGTCGGGCCCAGAGTCTGGAAACACCATATATTTT. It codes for CASSPVGSGPESGNTIYF.

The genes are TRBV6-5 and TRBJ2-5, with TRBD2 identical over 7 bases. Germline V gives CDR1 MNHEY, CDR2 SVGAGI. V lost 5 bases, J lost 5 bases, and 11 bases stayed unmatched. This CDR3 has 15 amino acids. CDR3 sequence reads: CASSEDGGYLETQYF. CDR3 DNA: TGTGCCAGCAGTGAGGACGGGGGGTATTTGGAGACCCAGTACTTC.

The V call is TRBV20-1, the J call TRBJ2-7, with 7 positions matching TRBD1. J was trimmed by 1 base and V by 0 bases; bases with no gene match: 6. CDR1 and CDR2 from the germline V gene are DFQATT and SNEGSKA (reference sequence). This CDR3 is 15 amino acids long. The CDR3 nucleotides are TGCAGTGCTAGAGATCAGGCAGGGGGTTCCTACGAGCAGTACTTC. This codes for CSARDQAGGSYEQYF.

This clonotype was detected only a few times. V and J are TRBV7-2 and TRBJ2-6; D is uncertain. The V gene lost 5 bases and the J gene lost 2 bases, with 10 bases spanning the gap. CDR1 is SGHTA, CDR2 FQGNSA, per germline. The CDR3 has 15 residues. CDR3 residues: CASSPAPPGANVLTF. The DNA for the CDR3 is TGTGCCAGCAGCCCAGCCCCTCCTGGGGCCAACGTCCTGACTTTC.

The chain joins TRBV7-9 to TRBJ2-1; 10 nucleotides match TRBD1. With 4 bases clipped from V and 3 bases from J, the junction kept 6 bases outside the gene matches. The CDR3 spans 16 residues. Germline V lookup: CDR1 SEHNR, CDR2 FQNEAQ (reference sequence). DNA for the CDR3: TGTGCCAGCAGCTCAGGGGGACAGGGGTTCTACAATGAGCAGTTCTTC. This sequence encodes CASSSGGQGFYNEQFF.

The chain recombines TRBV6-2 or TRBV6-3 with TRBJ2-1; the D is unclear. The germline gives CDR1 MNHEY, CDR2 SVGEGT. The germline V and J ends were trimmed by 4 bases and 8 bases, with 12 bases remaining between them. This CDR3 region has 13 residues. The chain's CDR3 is CASSLREHDEQFF. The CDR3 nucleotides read TGTGCCAGCAGTTTGAGAGAGCACGATGAGCAGTTCTTC.